The clone carrying this T cell receptor beta chain was picked up a small number of times. The TCR beta CDR3 regions underwent amplification using RNA transcripts as the source. When the TCR CDR3 underwent first-round RT-PCR, the HTBI primer set was used. Each CDR3 protein gets one entry after TCRdb re-called the multiplex PCR reads with MiXCR. This sample carries over 400,000 distinct CDR3 sequences, around a fifth of them seen once, and the ten largest clones take 45% to 55%. Germline V lookup: CDR1 ENHRY, CDR2 SYGVKD. The trim removed 3 bases at V and 1 base at J, leaving 3 bases unmatched. The CDR3 contains 16 residues. The data derive from a study of T cells in Graves' hyperthyroidism and ophthalmopathy.

Sequences were obtained from blood. The TCR originated in a woman aged 65 to 85 with Graves' ophthalmopathy. The chain is built from TRBV10-3 and TRBJ2-4, with 10 bases fitting TRBD2. The CDR3: CAISDPSGSAKNIQYF. The CDR3 DNA is TGTGCCATCAGTGACCCTAGCGGGAGCGCCAAAAACATTCAGTACTTC.